The present entry profiles one T cell receptor (beta chain) with its context. The antigen is not known. Being one base from a much bigger clone, this may be a read error. Then a second PCR, running roughly 7 to 11 cycles, was carried out with a sample-barcoded 5' primer and a J-beta primer mix. TCRdb called the 5' RACE reads again in MiXCR, with one record for every CDR3 protein. Of around 800,000 distinct CDR3 sequences in the sample, about 47% were seen once. The germline CDR1 and CDR2 sequences are KGHSH and LQKENI. This CDR3 comprises 15 residues. Each individual donor underwent a draw of ten milliliters of peripheral blood. The data are from a study of blood T cells in healthy people across ages. Findings and limits, study-wide: Significant beta diversity loss was already apparent by age 40, declining roughly linearly.

Sequenced sample: blood. J is TRBJ1-5 and V is TRBV18; a possible D gene is TRBD1 (5 bases). This TCR came from a man older than 75 in good health. The CDR3 spells CGSSPLDSGNQPQHF. Written as DNA, the CDR3 is TGTGGCAGCTCACCATTAGACAGTGGCAATCAGCCCCAGCATTTT.